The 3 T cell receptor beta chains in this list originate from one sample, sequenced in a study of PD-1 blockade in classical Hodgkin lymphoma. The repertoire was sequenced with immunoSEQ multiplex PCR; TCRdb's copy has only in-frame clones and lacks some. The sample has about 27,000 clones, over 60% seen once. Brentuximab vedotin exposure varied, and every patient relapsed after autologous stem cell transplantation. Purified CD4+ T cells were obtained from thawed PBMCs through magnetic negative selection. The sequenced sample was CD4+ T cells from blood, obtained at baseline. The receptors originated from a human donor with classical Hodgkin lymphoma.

The DNA of the CDR3 is TGTGCCAGCAGCTTAATGGGCAGACGGACCGGGGAGCTGTTTTTT. Translation gives CASSLMGRRTGELFF. This sequence joins TRBV11-3 and TRBJ2-2; D uncertain. V lost 2 bases and J 5 bases, leaving 12 bases between the germline ends. CDR1 and CDR2 (germline): SGHNT, YENEEA. CDR3 length: 15 residues. Full variable domain (outside the CDR3, taken from reference TRBV11-3 and TRBJ2-2): EAGVVQSPRYKIIEKKQPVAFWCNPISGHNTLYWYLQNLGQGPELLIRYENEEAVDDSQLPKDRFSAERLKGVDSTLKIQPAELGDSAVYLCASSLMGRRTGELFFGEGSRLTVL.

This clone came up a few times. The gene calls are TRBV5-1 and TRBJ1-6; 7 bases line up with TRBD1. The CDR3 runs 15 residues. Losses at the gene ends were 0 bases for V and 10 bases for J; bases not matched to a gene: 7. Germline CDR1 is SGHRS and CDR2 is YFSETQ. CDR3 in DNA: TGCGCCAGCAGCTTGGAAGGGCAGGGGGGATCACCCCTCCACTTT. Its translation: CASSLEGQGGSPLHF. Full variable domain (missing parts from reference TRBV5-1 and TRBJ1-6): KAGVTQTPRYLIKTRGQQVTLSCSPISGHRSVSWYQQTPGQGLQFLFEYFSETQRNKGNFPGRFSGRQFSNSRSEMNVSTLELGDSALYLCASSLEGQGGSPLHFGNGTRLTVT.

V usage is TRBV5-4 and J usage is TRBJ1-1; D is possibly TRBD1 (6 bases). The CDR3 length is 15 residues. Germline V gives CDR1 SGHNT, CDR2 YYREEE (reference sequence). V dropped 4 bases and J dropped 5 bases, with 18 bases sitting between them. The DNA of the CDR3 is TGTGCCAGCAGCGGAGGTGGGGGGCGCTGGACTGAAGCTTTCTTT. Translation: CASSGGGGRWTEAFF.